The entry below gives a single T cell receptor beta chain sequence along with its context. These data are taken from a study of cytomegalovirus exposure and HLA in healthy donors. The V and J ends lost 5 bases and 0 bases, in that order; junction bases with no gene match: 7. Germline lookup yields CDR1 SGHNT and CDR2 YYREEE (reference sequence). The CDR3 runs 17 residues. PCR primers comprised 60 Vbeta and 13 Jbeta primers. Sequenced by immunoSEQ multiplex PCR; TCRdb stores in-frame clones only, minus some. The sample comprises over 100,000 clones, around 74% of which are singletons, and 6% to 8% rests with the top ten.

This receptor was taken from a male donor in good health and CMV-seronegative. The V and J genes are TRBV5-4 and TRBJ2-6; 8 nucleotides match TRBD2. The sample was PBMCs. This CDR3 is CASSRGGLSSGANVLTF. CDR3 nucleotides: TGTGCCAGCAGTCGGGGGGGCCTAAGCTCTGGGGCCAACGTCCTGACTTTC. Full variable domain (missing parts from reference TRBV5-4 and TRBJ2-6): ETGVTQSPTHLIKTRGQQVTLRCSSQSGHNTVSWYQQALGQGPQFIFQYYREEENGRGNFPPRFSGLQFPNYSSELNVNALELDDSALYLCASSRGGLSSGANVLTFGAGSRLTVL.